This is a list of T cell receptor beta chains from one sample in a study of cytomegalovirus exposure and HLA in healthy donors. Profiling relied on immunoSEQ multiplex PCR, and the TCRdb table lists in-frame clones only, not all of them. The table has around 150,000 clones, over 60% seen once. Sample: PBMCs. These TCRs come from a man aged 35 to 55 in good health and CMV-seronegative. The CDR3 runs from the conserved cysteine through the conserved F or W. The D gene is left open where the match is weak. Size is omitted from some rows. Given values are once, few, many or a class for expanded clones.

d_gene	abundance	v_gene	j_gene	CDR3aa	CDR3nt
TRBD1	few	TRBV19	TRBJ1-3	CASSLQGRRGNTIYF	TGTGCCAGTAGTCTACAGGGGAGAAGAGGAAACACCATATATTTT
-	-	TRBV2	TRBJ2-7	CASSERGGPYEQYF	TGTGCCAGCAGTGAAAGGGGGGGCCCCTACGAGCAGTACTTC
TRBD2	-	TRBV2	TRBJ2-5	CASSVERGGETQYF	TGTGCCAGCAGTGTTGAGCGGGGGGGCGAGACCCAGTACTTC
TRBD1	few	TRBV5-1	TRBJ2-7	CASSSQGGRSYEQYF	TGCGCCAGCAGCTCACAGGGGGGTCGATCCTACGAGCAGTACTTC
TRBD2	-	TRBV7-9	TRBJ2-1	CASSPRVAGGSYNEQFF	TGTGCCAGCAGTCCGAGGGTAGCGGGGGGGTCCTACAATGAGCAGTTCTTC
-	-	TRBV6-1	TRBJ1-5	CASSEPPGGGNQPQHF	TGTGCCAGCAGTGAACCCCCGGGCGGGGGCAATCAGCCCCAGCATTTT
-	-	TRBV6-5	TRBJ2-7	CASSYDGLTRREQYF	TGTGCCAGCAGTTACGACGGCCTGACTCGGAGGGAGCAGTACTTC
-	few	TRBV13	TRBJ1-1	CASSLGLGQGATEAFF	TGTGCCAGCAGCTTAGGCTTAGGGCAGGGCGCCACTGAAGCTTTCTTT
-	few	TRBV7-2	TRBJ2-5	CASSSRAAAETQYF	TGTGCCAGCAGCTCCCGAGCGGCCGCAGAGACCCAGTACTTC
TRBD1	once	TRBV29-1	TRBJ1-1	CSVRAGGDHTEAFF	TGCAGCGTTCGGGCAGGGGGCGATCACACTGAAGCTTTCTTT
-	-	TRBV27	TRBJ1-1	CASSLSRGAEAFF	TGTGCCAGCAGTTTATCCCGGGGAGCTGAAGCTTTCTTT
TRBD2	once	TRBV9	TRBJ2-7	CASDREGRSYEQYF	TGTGCCAGTGACCGGGAGGGCCGATCCTACGAGCAGTACTTC
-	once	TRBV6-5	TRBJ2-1	CASSYGAYGQQFF	TGTGCCAGCAGTTACGGGGCTTACGGTCAGCAGTTCTTC
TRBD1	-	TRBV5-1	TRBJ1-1	CASSLGGTGGAFF	TGCGCCAGCAGCTTGGGTGGGACAGGGGGAGCTTTCTTT
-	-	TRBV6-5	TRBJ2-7	CASSHPTGLPYEQYF	TGTGCCAGCAGTCATCCCACAGGGTTACCCTACGAGCAGTACTTC
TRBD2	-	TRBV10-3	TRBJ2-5	CAISGGGGRGQETQYF	TGTGCCATCAGTGGGGGTGGCGGGAGAGGCCAAGAGACCCAGTACTTC
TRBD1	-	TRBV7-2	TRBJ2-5	CASSFDRAYETQYF	TGTGCCAGCAGCTTCGACAGGGCCTATGAGACCCAGTACTTC
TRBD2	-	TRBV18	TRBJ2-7	CASSPPVSLAGGIYEQYF	TGTGCCAGCTCACCACCGGTTAGCCTAGCGGGAGGCATCTACGAGCAGTACTTC
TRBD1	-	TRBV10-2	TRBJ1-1	CASMDRNVVENTEAFF	TGCGCCAGTATGGACAGGAATGTTGTGGAGAACACTGAAGCTTTCTTT
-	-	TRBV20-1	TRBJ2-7	CSARDGTSLRF	TGCAGTGCTAGAGATGGGACTTCCCTCCGATTC
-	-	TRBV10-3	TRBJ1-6	CAISGVGGGNSPLHF	TGTGCCATCAGTGGTGTTGGGGGGGGAAATTCACCCCTCCACTTT
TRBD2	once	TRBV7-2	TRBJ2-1	CASSLSGSGRVKDNEQFF	TGTGCCAGCAGCTTATCCGGGAGCGGGAGGGTTAAGGACAATGAGCAGTTCTTC
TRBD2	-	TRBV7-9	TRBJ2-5	CATNLLAGVRETQYF	TGTGCCACCAACTTACTAGCGGGAGTGAGAGAGACCCAGTACTTC
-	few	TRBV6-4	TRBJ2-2	CASSAGDTGELFF	TGTGCCAGCAGTGCCGGAGACACCGGGGAGCTGTTTTTT
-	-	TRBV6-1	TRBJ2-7	CASRQKDSPWVQYF	TGTGCCAGCAGGCAGAAGGACTCTCCCTGGGTGCAGTACTTC
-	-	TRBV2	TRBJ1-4	CASRLRGEANEKLFF	TGTGCCAGCAGACTCAGGGGCGAGGCTAATGAAAAACTGTTTTTT
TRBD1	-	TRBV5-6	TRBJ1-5	CASSLAGQGAVQPQHF	TGTGCCAGCAGCTTGGCGGGACAGGGGGCGGTTCAGCCCCAGCATTTT